The subject of this entry is one T cell receptor beta chain. Its binding antigen is unknown. There are no base qualities to consult, and no much larger clone falls within one base. The sample is drawn from a study of blood T cell repertoires in COVID-19 (dated by TCRdb to 2020 to 2022). Study-wide context: Samples from collaborators originated in the United States, Italy and Spain and spanned both the acute and convalescent phases of COVID-19. The prospective study material was composed of cDNA or gDNA derived from T cells, B-cell-depleted T cells, or PBMCs. The dataset comprised deeply sampled blood TCRbeta repertoires from subjects exposed to, actively infected with, or recovered from COVID-19. The repertoires were made available in a free public database intended to serve as a resource for research on the immune response to SARS-CoV-2. The samples were drawn from the first 160 participants of the ongoing ImmuneRACE study and from 1,254 subjects provided by 6 global collaborators. Sample metadata almost always included a de-identified subject ID, COVID-19 status, age in years and sex. HLA class I and class II types, where available, came from metadata supplied by the sample provider rather than from assay-based typing. Study-level results and caveats: Clinical and demographic metadata were provided uncurated, with the amount varying by source and participant.

CDR1 MNHNY and CDR2 SVGAGI were looked up in the germline V gene (reference sequence). From its cysteine to its phenylalanine, the CDR3 spans 13 amino acids. The kept DNA is CDR3 alone, 39 bases in frame from the first base. At the junction V is shortened by 5 bases and J by 4 bases, with 11 bases in between. TCRbeta CDR3 regions were amplified from genomic DNA using the immunoSEQ Assay, a bias-controlled multiplex PCR. As for the authors' bioinformatics: The number of nucleated cells in each sample was estimated by amplification of reference gene primers within the assay. To quantify the absolute abundance of each unique TCRbeta CDR3 rearrangement, sequence reads were collapsed and filtered. For each sample, productive Simpson clonality was calculated by taking the square root of Simpson's diversity index across productive rearrangements. TCRdb obtained this table from immuneACCESS and retained in-frame rearrangements with V and J assigned. These tables miss some clones; where compared with another copy, unresolved V genes account for less than half of the shortfall, and the remainder is unexplained. D and trimming come from the DNA, and the V and J calls and clone size come from that table. The sample data list under 400,000 clones, and more than 70% of these were observed just once. About 1.5% of the sample comes from the top ten.

One collaborating source in Seattle enrolled patients while the patients were actively infected and followed the patients over time throughout the course of disease. Whole blood was collected in K2EDTA tubes by collaborating institutions according to the institutions' own protocols. For TCRbeta analysis, collaborators shipped samples as frozen whole blood, isolated PBMCs, or DNA extracted from either of those sample types. Sequencing was performed on peripheral blood. This TCR was recovered from a woman in her 30s with COVID-19, enrolled during active disease. The chain employs TRBV6-6 and TRBJ1-2, with the identity of the D gene unclear. The sequenced DNA: TGTGCCAGCAGTCCGTCTCCAGGCTATGGCTACACCTTC. Translated, it gives CASSPSPGYGYTF.